One sample yielded the 5 T cell receptor beta chains listed below, sequenced in a study of Ad26.COV2.S vaccination and SARS-CoV-2 variants. Treatment here: roughly 18 received Ad26.COV2.S at low or high dose, single or two shots; roughly five received placebo; per-sample allocation not given. Each sample was drawn 63 days after the first injection (of vaccine or placebo). Assay used: immunoSEQ multiplex PCR; TCRdb lists only in-frame clones, some missing. The sample records some 300,000 clones, approximately 86% being singletons. The sample was peripheral blood, taken in a trial of Ad26.COV2.S vaccine versus placebo. The receptor set was obtained from a person between 18 and 65 years old who received the Ad26.COV2.S COVID-19 vaccine or a placebo.

V is TRBV7-6 and J is TRBJ2-5, with D possibly TRBD2 on 6 matching bases. V was trimmed by 5 bases and J by 5 bases, leaving 21 bases between them. The CDR3 has 16 amino acids. Germline V lookup: CDR1 SGHVS, CDR2 FNYEAQ. CDR3 nucleotides: TGTGCCAGCAGCCCCGGCCCCCCTAGCGTTCGTGAGACCCAGTACTTC. Residues: CASSPGPPSVRETQYF.

The chain is built from TRBV5-1 and TRBJ2-3; 11 bases align to TRBD2. The germline V gene has CDR1 SGHRS and CDR2 YFSETQ. The CDR3 length is 18 residues. The V and J ends lost 1 base and 0 bases, in that order; junction bases with no gene match: 7. This CDR3 is CASSLIPSGGLSTDTQYF. The CDR3 nucleotides read TGCGCCAGCAGCTTGATCCCTAGCGGGGGGCTGAGCACAGATACGCAGTATTTT.

This clone occurred once. The chain recombines TRBV30 with TRBJ2-5; 9 bases align to TRBD1. Germline V lookup: CDR1 GTSNPN, CDR2 SVGIG (reference sequence). This CDR3 comprises 15 residues. The junction had 6 bases not matched to a gene; V was cut back by 0 bases and J by 4 bases. CDR3 nucleotides: TGTGCCTGGAGTGTACGAGGGACAGGGATAGAGACCCAGTACTTC. Amino acids: CAWSVRGTGIETQYF.

The V gene is TRBV29-1, the J gene TRBJ2-5; possible D gene TRBD2, 5 bases. V gave up 5 bases and J gave up 5 bases, with 15 bases separating them. The CDR3 contains 13 residues. Germline values: CDR1 SQVTM, CDR2 ANQGSEA. CDR3: CSVPGKKMETQYF. The CDR3 bases are TGCAGCGTTCCCGGGAAGAAAATGGAGACCCAGTACTTC.

V gene TRBV7-8 combines with J gene TRBJ2-5; 8 bases fit TRBD1. The CDR3 loop spans 15 amino acids. The V segment lost 2 bases and the J segment 1 base; nucleotides outside the gene matches: 3. The germline V gene encodes CDR1 SGHVS and CDR2 FQNEAQ. For the CDR3, the DNA is TGTGCCAGCAGCTTACAAGACAGGGGCCAAGAGACCCAGTACTTC. Amino acid sequence: CASSLQDRGQETQYF. The complete variable domain, with remaining parts taken from reference TRBV7-8 and TRBJ2-5, reads GAGVSQSPRYKVAKRGQDVALRCDPISGHVSLFWYQQALGQGPEFLTYFQNEAQLDKSGLPSDRFFAERPEGSVSTLKIQRTQQEDSAVYLCASSLQDRGQETQYFGPGTRLLVL.